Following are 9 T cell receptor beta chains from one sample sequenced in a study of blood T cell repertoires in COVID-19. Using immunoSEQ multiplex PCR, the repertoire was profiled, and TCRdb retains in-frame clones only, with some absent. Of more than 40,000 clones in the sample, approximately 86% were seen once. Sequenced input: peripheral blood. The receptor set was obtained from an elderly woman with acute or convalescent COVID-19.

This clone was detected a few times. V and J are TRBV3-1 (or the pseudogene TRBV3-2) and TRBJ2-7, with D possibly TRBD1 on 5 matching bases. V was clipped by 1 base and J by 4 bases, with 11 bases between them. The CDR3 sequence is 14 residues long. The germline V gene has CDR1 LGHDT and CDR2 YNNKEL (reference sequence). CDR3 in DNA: TGTGCCAGCAGCCAAGCGCCCCCAGGGTACGAGCAGTACTTC. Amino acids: CASSQAPPGYEQYF.

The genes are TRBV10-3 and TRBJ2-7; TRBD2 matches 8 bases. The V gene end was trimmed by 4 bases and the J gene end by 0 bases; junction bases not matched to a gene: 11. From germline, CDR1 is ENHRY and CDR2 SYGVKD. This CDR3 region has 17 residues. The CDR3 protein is CAISVGPGGGYSYEQYF. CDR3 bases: TGTGCCATCAGTGTGGGCCCAGGCGGGGGGTACTCCTACGAGCAGTACTTC.

The DNA of the CDR3 is TGTGCCAGCAGCCACCCGAGTTCGGCTGAAGCTTTCTTT. Translated, it gives CASSHPSSAEAFF. The chain recombines TRBV12-3 or TRBV12-4 with TRBJ1-1; D unclear. V lost 6 bases to trimming and J lost 6 bases, with 14 bases between them. The length of the CDR3 is 13 residues.

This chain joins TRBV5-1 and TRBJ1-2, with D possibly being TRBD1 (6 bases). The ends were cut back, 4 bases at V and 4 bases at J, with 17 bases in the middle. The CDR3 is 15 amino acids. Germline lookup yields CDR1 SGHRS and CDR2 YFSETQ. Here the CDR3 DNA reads TGCGCCAGCAGCCCTGGTGATCAGGGGTTCTATGGCTACACCTTC. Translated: CASSPGDQGFYGYTF.

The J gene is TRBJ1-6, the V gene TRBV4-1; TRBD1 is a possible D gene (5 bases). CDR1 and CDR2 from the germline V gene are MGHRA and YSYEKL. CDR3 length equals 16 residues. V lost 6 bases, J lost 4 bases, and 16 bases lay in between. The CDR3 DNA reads TGCGCCAGCAGGCAGCTCGTCAGGGATTATAATTCACCCCTCCACTTT. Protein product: CASRQLVRDYNSPLHF.

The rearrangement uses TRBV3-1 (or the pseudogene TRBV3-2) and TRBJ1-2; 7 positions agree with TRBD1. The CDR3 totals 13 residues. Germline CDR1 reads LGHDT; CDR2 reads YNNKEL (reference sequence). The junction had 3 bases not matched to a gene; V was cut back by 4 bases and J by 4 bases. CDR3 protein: CASSPTGLYGYTF. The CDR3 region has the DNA TGTGCCAGCAGCCCGACAGGGCTCTATGGCTACACCTTC.

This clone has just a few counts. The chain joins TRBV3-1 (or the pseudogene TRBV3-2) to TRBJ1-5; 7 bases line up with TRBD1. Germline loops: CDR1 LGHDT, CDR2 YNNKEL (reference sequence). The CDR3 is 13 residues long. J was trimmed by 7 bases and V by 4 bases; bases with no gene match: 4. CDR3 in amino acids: CASSLQGSQPQHF. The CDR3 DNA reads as TGTGCCAGCAGCCTACAGGGGAGCCAGCCCCAGCATTTT.

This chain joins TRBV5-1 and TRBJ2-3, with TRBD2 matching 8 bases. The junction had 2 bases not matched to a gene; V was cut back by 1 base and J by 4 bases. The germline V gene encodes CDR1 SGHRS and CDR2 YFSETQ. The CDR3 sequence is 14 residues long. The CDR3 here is CASSLSGGADTQYF. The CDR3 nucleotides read TGCGCCAGCAGCTTGAGCGGGGGCGCAGATACGCAGTATTTT.

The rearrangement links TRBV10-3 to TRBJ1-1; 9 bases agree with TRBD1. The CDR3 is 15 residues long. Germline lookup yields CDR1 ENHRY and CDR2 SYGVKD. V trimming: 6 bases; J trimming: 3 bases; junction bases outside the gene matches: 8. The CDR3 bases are TGTGCCATCAGAAAGGACAGGGGTATCGACACTGAAGCTTTCTTT. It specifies CAIRKDRGIDTEAFF.